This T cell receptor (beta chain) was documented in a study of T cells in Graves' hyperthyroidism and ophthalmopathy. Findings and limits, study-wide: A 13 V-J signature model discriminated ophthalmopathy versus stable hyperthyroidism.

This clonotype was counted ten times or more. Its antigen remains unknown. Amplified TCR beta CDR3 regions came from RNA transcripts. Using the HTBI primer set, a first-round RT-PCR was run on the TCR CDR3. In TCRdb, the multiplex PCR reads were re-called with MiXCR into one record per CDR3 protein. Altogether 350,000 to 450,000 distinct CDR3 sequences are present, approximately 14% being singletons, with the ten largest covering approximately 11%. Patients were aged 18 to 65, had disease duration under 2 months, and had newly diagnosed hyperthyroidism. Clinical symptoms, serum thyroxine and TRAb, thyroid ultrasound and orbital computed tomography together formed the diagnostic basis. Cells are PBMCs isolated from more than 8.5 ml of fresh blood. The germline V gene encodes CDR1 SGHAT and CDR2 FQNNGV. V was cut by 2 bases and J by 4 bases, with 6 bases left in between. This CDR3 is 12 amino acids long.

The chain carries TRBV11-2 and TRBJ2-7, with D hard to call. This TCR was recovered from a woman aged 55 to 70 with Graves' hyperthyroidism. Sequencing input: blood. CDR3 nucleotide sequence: TGTGCCAGCAGCTTAAGGGCTTACGAGCAGTACTTC. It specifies CASSLRAYEQYF.